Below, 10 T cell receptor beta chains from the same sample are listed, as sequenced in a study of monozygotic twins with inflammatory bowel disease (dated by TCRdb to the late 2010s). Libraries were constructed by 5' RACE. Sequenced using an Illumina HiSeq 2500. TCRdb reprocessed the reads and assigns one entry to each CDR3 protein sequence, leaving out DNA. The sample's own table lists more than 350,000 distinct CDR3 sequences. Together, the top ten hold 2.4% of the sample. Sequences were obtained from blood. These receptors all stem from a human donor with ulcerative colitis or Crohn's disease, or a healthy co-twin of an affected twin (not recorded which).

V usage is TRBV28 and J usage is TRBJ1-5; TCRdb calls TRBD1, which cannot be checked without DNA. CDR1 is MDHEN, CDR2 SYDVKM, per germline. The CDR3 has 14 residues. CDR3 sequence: CASKEGTANQPQHF.

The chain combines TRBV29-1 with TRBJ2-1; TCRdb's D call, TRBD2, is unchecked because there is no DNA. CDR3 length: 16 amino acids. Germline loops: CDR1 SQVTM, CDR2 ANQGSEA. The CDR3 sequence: CSPRLAGEGSYNEQFF.

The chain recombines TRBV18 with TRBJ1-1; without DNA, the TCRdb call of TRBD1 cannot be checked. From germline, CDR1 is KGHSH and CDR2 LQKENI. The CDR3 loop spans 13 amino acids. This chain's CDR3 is CASSQGQDAEAFF.

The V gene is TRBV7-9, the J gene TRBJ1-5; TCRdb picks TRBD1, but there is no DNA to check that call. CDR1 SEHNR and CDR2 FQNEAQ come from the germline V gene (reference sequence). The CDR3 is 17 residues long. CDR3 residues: CASSSSTGAEGNQPQHF.

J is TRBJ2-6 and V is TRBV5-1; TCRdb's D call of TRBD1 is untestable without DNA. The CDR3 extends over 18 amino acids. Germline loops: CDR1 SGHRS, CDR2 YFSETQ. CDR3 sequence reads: CASSLGQGALSGANVLTF.

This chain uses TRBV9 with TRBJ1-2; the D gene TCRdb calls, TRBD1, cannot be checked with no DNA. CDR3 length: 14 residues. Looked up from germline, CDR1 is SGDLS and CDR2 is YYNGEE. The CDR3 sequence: CASSLEGRDYGYTF.

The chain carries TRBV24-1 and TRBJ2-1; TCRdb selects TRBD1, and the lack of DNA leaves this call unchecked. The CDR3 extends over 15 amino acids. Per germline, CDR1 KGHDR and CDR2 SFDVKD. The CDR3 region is CATSDGQGMLNEQFF.

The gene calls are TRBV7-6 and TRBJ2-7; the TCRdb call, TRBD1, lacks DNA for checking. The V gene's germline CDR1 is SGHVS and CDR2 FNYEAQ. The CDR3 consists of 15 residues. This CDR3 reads CASSARDSPTYEQYF.

CDR3 loop: CASSLFFAGGSYEQYF. The J gene is TRBJ2-7, the V gene TRBV7-2; there is no DNA to check the TCRdb D call of TRBD2. The CDR3 extends over 16 amino acids. Germline V gene sequence: CDR1 SGHTA, CDR2 FQGNSA. Supplemented by reference TRBV7-2 and TRBJ2-7, the full variable domain reads GAGVSQSPSNKVTEKGKDVELRCDPISGHTALYWYRQSLGQGLEFLIYFQGNSAPDKSGLPSDRFSAERTGGSVSTLTIQRTQQEDSAVYLCASSLFFAGGSYEQYFGPGTRLTVT.

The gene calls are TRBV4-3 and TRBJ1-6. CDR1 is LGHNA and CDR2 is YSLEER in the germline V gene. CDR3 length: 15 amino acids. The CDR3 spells CASSPRGSHNSPLHF.